The source of this T cell receptor beta chain is a study of T cells in Graves' hyperthyroidism and ophthalmopathy. The CDR3 length is 18 residues. With 6 bases clipped from V and 1 base from J, the junction kept 15 bases outside the gene matches. In germline, CDR1 is MGHDK, CDR2 SYGVNS. Amplified regions were TCR beta CDR3 sequences from RNA transcripts. The primer set for the first-round RT-PCR of the TCR CDR3 was HTBI. Each CDR3 protein is one row after TCRdb ran MiXCR on the multiplex PCR reads. The sample yields about 560,000 distinct CDR3 sequences, around 45% seen once. Source material: peripheral blood or thyroid tissue (not recorded which). The rearrangement joins TRBV25-1 to TRBJ2-5; 9 nucleotides line up with TRBD2. The receptor's source is a woman between 18 and 30 years old with Graves' hyperthyroidism. This CDR3 reads CASSQDKDSGGFQETQYF. The DNA for the CDR3 is TGTGCCAGCAGCCAAGATAAGGATAGCGGGGGCTTCCAAGAGACCCAGTACTTC.